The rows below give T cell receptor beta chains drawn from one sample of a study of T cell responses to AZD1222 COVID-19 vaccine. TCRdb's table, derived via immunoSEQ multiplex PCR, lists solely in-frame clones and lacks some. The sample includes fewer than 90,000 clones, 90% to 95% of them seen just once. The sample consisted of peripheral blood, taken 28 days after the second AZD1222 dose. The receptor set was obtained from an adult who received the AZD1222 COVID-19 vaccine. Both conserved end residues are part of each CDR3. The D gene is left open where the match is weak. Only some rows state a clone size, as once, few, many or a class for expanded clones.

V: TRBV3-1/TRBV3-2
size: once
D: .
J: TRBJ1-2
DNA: TGTGCCAGCAGCCATCAGGGCCTTTCAACCTTC
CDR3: CASSHQGLSTF

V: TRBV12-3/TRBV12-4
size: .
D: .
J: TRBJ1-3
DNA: TGTGCCAGCAGTTTAGAAGGGGCAACCATATATTTT
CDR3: CASSLEGATIYF

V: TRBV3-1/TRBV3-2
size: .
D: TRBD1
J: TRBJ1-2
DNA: TGTGCCAGCAGCCGCTCCGGGACAGGTAATAACTATGGCTACACCTTC
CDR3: CASSRSGTGNNYGYTF

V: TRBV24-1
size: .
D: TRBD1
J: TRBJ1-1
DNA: TGTGCCACAGGGACAGGGGGCACTGAAGCTTTCTTT
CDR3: CATGTGGTEAFF

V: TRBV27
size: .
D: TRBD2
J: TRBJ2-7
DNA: TGTGCCAGCAGCCATAGCGGGAGTTCCTACGAGCAGTACTTC
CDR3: CASSHSGSSYEQYF

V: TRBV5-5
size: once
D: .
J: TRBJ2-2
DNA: TGTGCCAGCAGCTTGATAACGGGGGAGACCGGGGAGCTGTTTTTT
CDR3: CASSLITGETGELFF

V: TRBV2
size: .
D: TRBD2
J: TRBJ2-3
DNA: TGTGCCAGCAGTTGGACTAGCGAGAGCACAGATACGCAGTATTTT
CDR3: CASSWTSESTDTQYF

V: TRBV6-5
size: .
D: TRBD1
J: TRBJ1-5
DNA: TGTGCCAGCAGTAGTCAGGGGGCACAGCCCCAGCATTTT
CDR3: CASSSQGAQPQHF

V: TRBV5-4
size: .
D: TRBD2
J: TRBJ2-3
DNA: TGTGCCAGCAGACCCTCGGGACTAGCGGGAAGGAGCACGCAGTATTTT
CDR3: CASRPSGLAGRSTQYF

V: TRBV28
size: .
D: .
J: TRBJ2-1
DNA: TGTGCCAGCAGTTTATATAGCGGTAGGTCCAATGAGCAGTTCTTC
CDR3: CASSLYSGRSNEQFF

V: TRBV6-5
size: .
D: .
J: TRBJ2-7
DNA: TGTGCCAGCAGGAAATTCACGCCGGGCCACTACGAGCAGTACTTC
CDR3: CASRKFTPGHYEQYF

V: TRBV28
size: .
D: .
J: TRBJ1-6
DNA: TGTGCCAGCACCCTCGCCCATTCACCCCTCCACTTT
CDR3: CASTLAHSPLHF

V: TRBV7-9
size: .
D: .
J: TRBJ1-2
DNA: TGTGCCAGCAGCCAGGGTCAGGCGAAGGGCTATGGCTACACCTTC
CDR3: CASSQGQAKGYGYTF

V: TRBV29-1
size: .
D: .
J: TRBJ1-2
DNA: TGCAGCGTGACAGGCTTTCGGGGCTATGGCTACACCTTC
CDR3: CSVTGFRGYGYTF

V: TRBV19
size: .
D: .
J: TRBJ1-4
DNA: TGTGCCAGCCGGTGGGGGGCGAATGAAAAACTGTTTTTT
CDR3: CASRWGANEKLFF

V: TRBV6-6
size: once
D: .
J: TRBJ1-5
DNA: TGTGCCAGCAGTTACAGGGAGGGAAGTCAGCCCCAGCATTTT
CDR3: CASSYREGSQPQHF

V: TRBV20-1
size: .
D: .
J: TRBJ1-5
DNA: TGCAGTGCTAGTCAGGGGATAAGCAATCAGCCCCAGCATTTT
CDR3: CSASQGISNQPQHF

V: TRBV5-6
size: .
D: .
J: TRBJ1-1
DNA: TGTGCCAGCACCTTGGGGGGAAGCACTGAAGCTTTCTTT
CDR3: CASTLGGSTEAFF

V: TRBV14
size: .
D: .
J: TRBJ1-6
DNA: TGTGCCAGCAGCCAAGGGACTGGTAATTCACCCCTCCACTTT
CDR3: CASSQGTGNSPLHF

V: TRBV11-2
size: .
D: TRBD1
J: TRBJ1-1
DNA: TGTGCCAGTGAAACAGGGGGCTGGAACACTGAAGCTTTCTTT
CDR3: CASETGGWNTEAFF

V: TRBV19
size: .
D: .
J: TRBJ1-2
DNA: TGTGCCAGTAGTTTATGGGATTCTAACTATGGCTACACCTTC
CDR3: CASSLWDSNYGYTF

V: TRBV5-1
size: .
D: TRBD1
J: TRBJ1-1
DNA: TGCGCCAGCAGCTCAGGGACAGATCAAACTGAAGCTTTCTTT
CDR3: CASSSGTDQTEAFF

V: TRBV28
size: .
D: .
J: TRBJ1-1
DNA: TGTGCCAGCACCCTCGTGGGGTGGACTGAAGCTTTCTTT
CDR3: CASTLVGWTEAFF

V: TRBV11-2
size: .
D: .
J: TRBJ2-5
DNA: TGTGCCAGCAGCTGGAATCAGGGGGGGGCGGAGACCCAGTACTTC
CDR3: CASSWNQGGAETQYF

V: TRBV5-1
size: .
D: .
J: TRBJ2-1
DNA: TGCGCCAGCAGCTCATTGGGGAAAGGCTCCTACAATGAGCAGTTCTTC
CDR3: CASSSLGKGSYNEQFF

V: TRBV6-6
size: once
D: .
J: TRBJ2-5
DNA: TGTGCCAGCAATTCCCCAGGGGTGGAGGAGACCCAGTACTTC
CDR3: CASNSPGVEETQYF

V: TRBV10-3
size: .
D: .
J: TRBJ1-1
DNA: TGTGCCATCAGTGAGTCCAGGACTGAAGCTTTCTTT
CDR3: CAISESRTEAFF

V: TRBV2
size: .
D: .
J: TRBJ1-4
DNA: TGTGCCAGCAGTGGCCTAGGGATTAATGAAAAACTGTTTTTT
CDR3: CASSGLGINEKLFF

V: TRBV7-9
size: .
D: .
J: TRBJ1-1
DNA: TGTGCCAGCAGCTTAGACGGTTTGGCAGTCCAAGCCAACACTGAAGCTTTCTTT
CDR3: CASSLDGLAVQANTEAFF

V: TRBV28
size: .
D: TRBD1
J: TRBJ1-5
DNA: TGTGCCAGCACCGGGGGCATGACAGGGAGTCAGCCCCAGCATTTT
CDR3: CASTGGMTGSQPQHF

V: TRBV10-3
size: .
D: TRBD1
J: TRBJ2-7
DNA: TGTGCCATCATTCCGACAGGGACGAGCTCCTACGAGCAGTACTTC
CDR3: CAIIPTGTSSYEQYF

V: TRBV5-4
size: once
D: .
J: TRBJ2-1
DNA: TGTGCCAGCAGCTTGGGGGGCACGCGGAATGAGCAGTTCTTC
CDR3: CASSLGGTRNEQFF

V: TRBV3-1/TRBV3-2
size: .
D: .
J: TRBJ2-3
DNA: TGTGCCAGCAGCCCCATAGTGGGAACTAGCACAGATACGCAGTATTTT
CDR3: CASSPIVGTSTDTQYF

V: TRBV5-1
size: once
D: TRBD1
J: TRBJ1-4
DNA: TGCGCCAGCAGCTACGGGACAGCAAATGAAAAACTGTTTTTT
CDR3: CASSYGTANEKLFF

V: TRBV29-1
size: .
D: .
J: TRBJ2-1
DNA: TGCAGCGTTGAAGATCGGGGGGACAGCTACAATGAGCAGTTCTTC
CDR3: CSVEDRGDSYNEQFF

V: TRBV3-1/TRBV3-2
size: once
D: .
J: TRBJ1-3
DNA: TGTGCCAGCAGCCAAAGAGGGCCCGAATACTCTGGAAACACCATATATTTT
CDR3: CASSQRGPEYSGNTIYF

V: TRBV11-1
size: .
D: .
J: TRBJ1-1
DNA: TGTGCCAGCAGCTCACGAAAGACAGCGAACACTGAAGCTTTCTTT
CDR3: CASSSRKTANTEAFF